The rows below give T cell receptor beta chains drawn from one sample of a study of blood T cell repertoires in COVID-19. Libraries were prepared by immunoSEQ multiplex PCR; TCRdb keeps only in-frame clonotypes and omits some of them. This table has about 330,000 clones, more than 75% appearing once. The material sequenced was peripheral blood. These receptors originate from a woman in her forties or fifties with active or convalescent COVID-19. The CDR3 runs from the conserved cysteine through the conserved F or W. Fields, in order: CDR3 DNA, CDR3 protein, clone size, V gene, D gene, J gene. A D gene is named only where the DNA matches it firmly. Some rows have no size entry. The others give once, few or many, or a class for an expanded clone.

CDR3nt: TGTGCCAGCAGCTCACCGGGACTAGCGGCCTACAATGAGCAGTTCTTC
CDR3aa: CASSSPGLAAYNEQFF
abundance: .
v_gene: TRBV7-2
d_gene: TRBD2
j_gene: TRBJ2-1

CDR3nt: TGTGCCACCACCCGGGACAGGGGGCTACCCTACAATGAGCAGTTCTTC
CDR3aa: CATTRDRGLPYNEQFF
abundance: .
v_gene: TRBV27
d_gene: TRBD1
j_gene: TRBJ2-1

CDR3nt: TGTGCCAGCACCCGGACAGGGGGCCGGGGCTATGGCTACACCTTC
CDR3aa: CASTRTGGRGYGYTF
abundance: .
v_gene: TRBV18
d_gene: TRBD1
j_gene: TRBJ1-2

CDR3nt: TGTGCCAGCAGCCAATCGGGCCTCCCGAGGGATTTT
CDR3aa: CASSQSGLPRDF
abundance: .
v_gene: TRBV3-1/TRBV3-2
d_gene: .
j_gene: TRBJ2-3

CDR3nt: TGTGCCAGCAGTGAAGGTGGGGCTACCTATAATTCACCCCTCCACTTT
CDR3aa: CASSEGGATYNSPLHF
abundance: .
v_gene: TRBV2
d_gene: .
j_gene: TRBJ1-6

CDR3nt: TGTGCCAGCAGCCATCCGACAGGGTCTAATGAAAAACTGTTTTTT
CDR3aa: CASSHPTGSNEKLFF
abundance: .
v_gene: TRBV3-1/TRBV3-2
d_gene: TRBD1
j_gene: TRBJ1-4

CDR3nt: TGTGCCAGTAGTAATTGGGTAAAGGGGTACAATGAGCAGTTCTTC
CDR3aa: CASSNWVKGYNEQFF
abundance: once
v_gene: TRBV19
d_gene: .
j_gene: TRBJ2-1

CDR3nt: TGTGCCAGCAGCTTAGGGCGGTCTGGAAACACCATATATTTT
CDR3aa: CASSLGRSGNTIYF
abundance: many
v_gene: TRBV7-9
d_gene: .
j_gene: TRBJ1-3

CDR3nt: TGTGCTAGTGGTTCCAGACAGGGAATGGCTGGAAACACCATATATTTT
CDR3aa: CASGSRQGMAGNTIYF
abundance: .
v_gene: TRBV12-5
d_gene: TRBD1
j_gene: TRBJ1-3

CDR3nt: TGTGCCAGCAGCTTAGGGTTGGGACATGAAACCTACGAGCAGTACTTC
CDR3aa: CASSLGLGHETYEQYF
abundance: .
v_gene: TRBV7-9
d_gene: .
j_gene: TRBJ2-7

CDR3nt: TGTGCCAGCAGTTTTTCCCTACAGGGTACCTACGGCTACACCTTC
CDR3aa: CASSFSLQGTYGYTF
abundance: .
v_gene: TRBV6-6
d_gene: .
j_gene: TRBJ1-2

CDR3nt: TGTGCCAGTAAACTCGACAGGGTCTACAATGAGCAGTTCTTC
CDR3aa: CASKLDRVYNEQFF
abundance: .
v_gene: TRBV19
d_gene: TRBD1
j_gene: TRBJ2-1

CDR3nt: TGTGCCAGCAGCCAAGGCGGATACGAGCAGTACTTC
CDR3aa: CASSQGGYEQYF
abundance: .
v_gene: TRBV3-1/TRBV3-2
d_gene: .
j_gene: TRBJ2-7

CDR3nt: TGTGCCACCAGCAGCGACTTTCCCGGGGAGCTGTTTTTT
CDR3aa: CATSSDFPGELFF
abundance: few
v_gene: TRBV15
d_gene: .
j_gene: TRBJ2-2

CDR3nt: TGTGCCACCCAGCCGGGACAGGGGAATGGAAACACCATATATTTT
CDR3aa: CATQPGQGNGNTIYF
abundance: few
v_gene: TRBV28
d_gene: TRBD1
j_gene: TRBJ1-3

CDR3nt: TGCGCCAGCAGCCTCGGACACACAACTAATGAAAAACTGTTTTTT
CDR3aa: CASSLGHTTNEKLFF
abundance: .
v_gene: TRBV5-1
d_gene: .
j_gene: TRBJ1-4

CDR3nt: TGTGCCAGCAGCCCCATGGGCCAGCTGAACACTGAAGCTTTCTTT
CDR3aa: CASSPMGQLNTEAFF
abundance: .
v_gene: TRBV7-9
d_gene: .
j_gene: TRBJ1-1

CDR3nt: TGTGCCAGCAGCTTAGAAGGGGGTTATAAGCCCCAGCATTTT
CDR3aa: CASSLEGGYKPQHF
abundance: .
v_gene: TRBV7-8
d_gene: .
j_gene: TRBJ1-5

CDR3nt: TGTGCCAGCAGCCGCCCAGGGGAGGGCACTGAAGCTTTCTTT
CDR3aa: CASSRPGEGTEAFF
abundance: .
v_gene: TRBV28
d_gene: .
j_gene: TRBJ1-1

CDR3nt: TGTGCCAGTAGCCCCGTCGGGGGGACGGCTGAAGCTTTCTTT
CDR3aa: CASSPVGGTAEAFF
abundance: .
v_gene: TRBV19
d_gene: .
j_gene: TRBJ1-1

CDR3nt: TGTGCCAGCAGCTTGGACTTCTTCACAGATACGCAGTATTTT
CDR3aa: CASSLDFFTDTQYF
abundance: once
v_gene: TRBV5-5
d_gene: .
j_gene: TRBJ2-3

CDR3nt: TGTGCCAGCAGCTTATCGGACGGGGGGGTTAACGAGCAGTACTTC
CDR3aa: CASSLSDGGVNEQYF
abundance: .
v_gene: TRBV11-2
d_gene: TRBD2
j_gene: TRBJ2-7

CDR3nt: TGTGCCAGCAGTGGACCTGACTCCCGCGCTCCAGAAGGTACTGAAGCTTTCTTT
CDR3aa: CASSGPDSRAPEGTEAFF
abundance: .
v_gene: TRBV2
d_gene: .
j_gene: TRBJ1-1

CDR3nt: TGTGCCAGCAGTTCCTCCGGGACTAGTTACACAGATACGCAGTATTTT
CDR3aa: CASSSSGTSYTDTQYF
abundance: .
v_gene: TRBV27
d_gene: TRBD2
j_gene: TRBJ2-3

CDR3nt: TGTGCCAGCAATCATCCGGGGAACACTGAAGCTTTCTTT
CDR3aa: CASNHPGNTEAFF
abundance: .
v_gene: TRBV6-5
d_gene: .
j_gene: TRBJ1-1

CDR3nt: TGTGCCAGCTGCCGAGGACGGGGAACCTACGAGCAGTACTTC
CDR3aa: CASCRGRGTYEQYF
abundance: .
v_gene: TRBV6-5
d_gene: .
j_gene: TRBJ2-7

CDR3nt: TGTGCCAGTAGACGATCCGGGACAGGGATTTCCGAGCAGTACTTC
CDR3aa: CASRRSGTGISEQYF
abundance: once
v_gene: TRBV19
d_gene: TRBD1
j_gene: TRBJ2-7

CDR3nt: TGTGCCAGCAGCCCTAACTCTGGGGCCAACGTCCTGACTTTC
CDR3aa: CASSPNSGANVLTF
abundance: .
v_gene: TRBV5-5
d_gene: .
j_gene: TRBJ2-6

CDR3nt: .
CDR3aa: CASTSVVSGAYNEQFF
abundance: .
v_gene: TRBV11-1
d_gene: .
j_gene: TRBJ2-1

CDR3nt: TGTGCCAGCAGCTCGGTGATGACAGGGCACAATCAGCCCCAGCATTTT
CDR3aa: CASSSVMTGHNQPQHF
abundance: once
v_gene: TRBV5-5
d_gene: TRBD1
j_gene: TRBJ1-5

CDR3nt: TGTGCTAGCAGCTCGGGACTAGCGGGGAACAATGAGCAGTTCTTC
CDR3aa: CASSSGLAGNNEQFF
abundance: .
v_gene: TRBV7-7
d_gene: TRBD2
j_gene: TRBJ2-1

CDR3nt: TGTGCCAGCAGCTTTCCAGGGGGTGGTGAAAAACTGTTTTTT
CDR3aa: CASSFPGGGEKLFF
abundance: .
v_gene: TRBV5-5
d_gene: TRBD1
j_gene: TRBJ1-4

CDR3nt: TGTGCCAGCAGCTGGGAGCTCGGGGCCGGGGAGCTGTTTTTT
CDR3aa: CASSWELGAGELFF
abundance: .
v_gene: TRBV5-5
d_gene: .
j_gene: TRBJ2-2

CDR3nt: TGTGCCAGCAGTCACGCAATTGAGGGCACCGGGGAGCTGTTTTTT
CDR3aa: CASSHAIEGTGELFF
abundance: .
v_gene: TRBV27
d_gene: .
j_gene: TRBJ2-2

CDR3nt: TGCGCCAGCAGCTTGGACGGCATAACCTCGGGAGGCTACACCTTC
CDR3aa: CASSLDGITSGGYTF
abundance: .
v_gene: TRBV5-1
d_gene: .
j_gene: TRBJ1-2

CDR3nt: TGCGCCAGCAGCCACTCTCTAGGACAGAATGAAAAACTGTTTTTT
CDR3aa: CASSHSLGQNEKLFF
abundance: .
v_gene: TRBV4-3
d_gene: .
j_gene: TRBJ1-4

CDR3nt: TGTGCCAGCAGTTTGAACTCAATTCGGGGAGATACGCAGTATTTT
CDR3aa: CASSLNSIRGDTQYF
abundance: once
v_gene: TRBV28
d_gene: .
j_gene: TRBJ2-3

CDR3nt: TGTGCCAGCAGTACCATCTCGCTCCCAGAGGGGGGGACGCAGTATTTT
CDR3aa: CASSTISLPEGGTQYF
abundance: .
v_gene: TRBV28
d_gene: .
j_gene: TRBJ2-3

CDR3nt: TGTGCCAGCAGCCCCCGACAGAACACTGAAGCTTTCTTT
CDR3aa: CASSPRQNTEAFF
abundance: .
v_gene: TRBV3-1/TRBV3-2
d_gene: .
j_gene: TRBJ1-1